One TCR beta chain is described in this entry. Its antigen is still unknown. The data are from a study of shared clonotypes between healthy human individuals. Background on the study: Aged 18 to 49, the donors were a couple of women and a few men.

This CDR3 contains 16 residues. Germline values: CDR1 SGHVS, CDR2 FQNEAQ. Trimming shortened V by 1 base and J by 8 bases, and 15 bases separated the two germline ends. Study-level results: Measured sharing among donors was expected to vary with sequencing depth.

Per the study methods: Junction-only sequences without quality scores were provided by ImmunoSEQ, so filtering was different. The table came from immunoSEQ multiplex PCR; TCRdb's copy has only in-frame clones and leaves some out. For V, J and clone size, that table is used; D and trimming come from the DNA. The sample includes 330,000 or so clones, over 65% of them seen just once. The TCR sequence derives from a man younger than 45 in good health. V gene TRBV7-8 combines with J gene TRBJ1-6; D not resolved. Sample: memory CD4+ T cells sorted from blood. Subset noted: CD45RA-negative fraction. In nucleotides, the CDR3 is TGTGCCAGCAGCTTAGGACTAGGGCGGGCAGATTCACCCCTCCACTTT. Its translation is CASSLGLGRADSPLHF. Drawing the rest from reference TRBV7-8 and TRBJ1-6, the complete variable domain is GAGVSQSPRYKVAKRGQDVALRCDPISGHVSLFWYQQALGQGPEFLTYFQNEAQLDKSGLPSDRFFAERPEGSVSTLKIQRTQQEDSAVYLCASSLGLGRADSPLHFGNGTRLTVT.